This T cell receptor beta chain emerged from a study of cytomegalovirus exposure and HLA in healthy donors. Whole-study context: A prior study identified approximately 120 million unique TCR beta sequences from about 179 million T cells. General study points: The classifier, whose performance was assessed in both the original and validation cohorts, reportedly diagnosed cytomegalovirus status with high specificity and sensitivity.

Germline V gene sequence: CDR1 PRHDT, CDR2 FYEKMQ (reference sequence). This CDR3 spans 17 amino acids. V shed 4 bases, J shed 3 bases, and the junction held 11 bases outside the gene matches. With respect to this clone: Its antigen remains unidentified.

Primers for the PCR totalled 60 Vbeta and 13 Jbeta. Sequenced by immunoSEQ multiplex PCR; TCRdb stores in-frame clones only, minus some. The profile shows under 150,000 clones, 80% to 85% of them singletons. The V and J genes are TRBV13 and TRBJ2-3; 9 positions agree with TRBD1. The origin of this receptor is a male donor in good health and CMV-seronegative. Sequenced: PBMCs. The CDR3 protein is CASSSVTSGQGTDTQYF. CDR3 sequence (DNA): TGTGCCAGCAGCTCGGTAACCTCGGGACAGGGTACAGATACGCAGTATTTT.